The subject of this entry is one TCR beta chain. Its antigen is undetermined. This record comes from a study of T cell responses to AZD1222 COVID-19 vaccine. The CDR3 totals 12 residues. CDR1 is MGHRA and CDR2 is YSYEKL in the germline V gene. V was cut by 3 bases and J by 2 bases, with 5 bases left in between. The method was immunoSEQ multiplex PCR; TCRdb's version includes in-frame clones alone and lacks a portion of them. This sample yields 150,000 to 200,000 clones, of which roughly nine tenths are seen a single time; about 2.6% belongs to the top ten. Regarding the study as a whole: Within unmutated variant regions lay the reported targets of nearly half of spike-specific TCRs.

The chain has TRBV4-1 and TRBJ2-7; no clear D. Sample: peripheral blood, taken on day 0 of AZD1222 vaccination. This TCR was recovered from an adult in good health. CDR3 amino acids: CASSQGTYEQYF. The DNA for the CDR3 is TGCGCCAGCAGCCAGGGAACCTACGAGCAGTACTTC.